The present T cell receptor (beta chain) was sequenced within a study of blood T cell repertoires in COVID-19 (dated by TCRdb to the early 2020s). Regarding the study in general: Samples from collaborators originated in the United States, Italy and Spain and spanned both the acute and convalescent phases of COVID-19. The prospective study material was composed of cDNA or gDNA derived from T cells, B-cell-depleted T cells, or PBMCs. Subjects who had been exposed to COVID-19, were actively infected with it, or had recovered from it provided the deeply sampled blood TCRbeta repertoires that made up the dataset. The repertoires were released in a freely available public database intended as a resource for research on the immune response to SARS-CoV-2. Samples were obtained from the ongoing ImmuneRACE study (first 160 participants) and from about 1,300 subjects provided by 6 global collaborators. The sample metadata nearly always contained a de-identified subject ID, COVID-19 status, age in years and sex. Where HLA class I and class II types were available, the types were taken from metadata supplied by the sample provider, not from assay-based typing. Study-wide findings and limitations: How much clinical and demographic metadata was included differed by source and by participant, and the metadata was provided uncurated.

One collaborating source in Seattle enrolled patients while the patients were actively infected and followed the patients over time throughout the course of disease. Each collaborating institution followed its own protocols to collect whole blood in K2EDTA tubes. For TCRbeta analysis, collaborator samples were shipped as frozen whole blood, as isolated PBMCs, or as DNA extracted from either sample type. The germline V and J ends show losses of 3 bases and 6 bases respectively, and no gene match explains 11 bases of the junction. CDR1 and CDR2 are read off the germline V gene as KGHSH and LQKENI. Inclusive of the bounding cysteine and phenylalanine, the CDR3 is 16 residues long. The sequence is cut down to CDR3 DNA, 48 bases in frame from base 1. TCRbeta CDR3 regions were amplified from genomic DNA using the immunoSEQ Assay, a bias-controlled multiplex PCR. The authors' analysis ran thus. The number of nucleated cells in each sample was estimated from the amplification of reference gene primers within the assay. To quantify the absolute abundance of each unique TCRbeta CDR3 rearrangement, sequence reads were collapsed and filtered. For each sample, productive Simpson clonality was calculated as the square root of Simpson's diversity index across productive rearrangements. Imported from immuneACCESS, the table was reduced by TCRdb to in-frame sequences with V and J called. These copies leave out some clones; in studies compared against another copy, an unresolved V gene accounts for under half, and the cause of the remainder is not known. The V and J calls and clone size come from that table; D and trimming were worked out from the DNA. This sample gives 450,000 or so clones in total; roughly 89% of them show up just once. The ten largest clonotypes hold roughly 0.9% of the sample.

A remark on this clone: Its specific antigen is unknown. No much larger clonotype is one base removed from it; base qualities were not supplied.

This receptor chain uses TRBV18 and TRBJ2-1, and 7 bases in between align with TRBD2. The sample comprised peripheral blood. The receptor comes from a man aged 18 to 30 with COVID-19, enrolled during active disease. CDR3 region: CASSPHDAGVVNEQFF. The nucleotide sequence is given as TGTGCCAGCTCACCCCACGATGCGGGGGTAGTCAATGAGCAGTTCTTC.